Here is one T cell receptor beta chain with its context. This sample is part of a study of T cells in localized non-small cell lung cancer. Per germline, CDR1 SNHLY and CDR2 FYNNEI. This CDR3 is built from 13 residues. V shed 1 base and J shed 8 bases, with 9 bases lying between them. Assay used: immunoSEQ multiplex PCR; TCRdb lists only in-frame clones, some missing. Of tens of thousands of clones listed, around nine tenths are singletons. The clonotype comes from a woman between 40 and 69 years old with stage I squamous cell lung carcinoma. Sequencing used peripheral blood, obtained before any cancer treatment. The chain recombines TRBV2 with TRBJ2-1; D is uncertain. CDR3 residues: CASSEGRRDEQFF. In DNA form, the CDR3 reads TGTGCCAGCAGTGAAGGGAGACGGGATGAGCAGTTCTTC.